The T cell receptor (beta chain) under discussion was sequenced for a study of shared clonotypes between healthy human individuals. TCRdb keeps only in-frame clones here, not all; method: immunoSEQ multiplex PCR. The sample consists of around 2.1 million clones, around 95% of them appearing once. The ends were cut back, 3 bases at V and 4 bases at J, with 12 bases in the middle. CDR3 length: 15 amino acids. The germline V gene encodes CDR1 LNHDA and CDR2 SQIVND (reference sequence). The sequenced sample was naive CD4+ T cells sorted from blood. The sample's subset: CD45RA+ positively selected. The origin of this receptor is a man aged 18 to 29 in good health. The V call is TRBV19, the J call TRBJ2-2, with D possibly TRBD2 on 6 matching bases. CDR3 region: CASSIEGGTTGELFF. CDR3 in DNA: TGTGCCAGTAGTATCGAGGGAGGTACCACCGGGGAGCTGTTTTTT.